This T cell receptor beta chain was found in a study of T cells after yellow fever vaccination. Overall study results and limits: Most primary-vaccination clones reappeared after the booster (approximately 95% CD4, roughly 88% CD8).

This clonotype is labeled medium-sized (0.01 to 0.1%). Its matching antigen is unknown. MiXCR, applied by TCRdb to the 5' RACE reads, yields one record per CDR3 protein. The table lists 25,000 to 35,000 distinct CDR3 sequences, 4% to 4.5% of them singletons. Sequencing was performed on CD8+ T cells sorted from PBMCs, taken 5 days after the yellow fever booster vaccination. This receptor was identified in a man in his thirties or forties who received the YFV17D yellow fever vaccine.

CDR3 nucleotide sequence: TGCAGTGCTAGAGATGAGCGGGAGCAAGAGACCCAGTACTTC. This encodes CSARDEREQETQYF. This chain joins TRBV20-1 and TRBJ2-5; 8 bases fit TRBD2. From germline, CDR1 is DFQATT and CDR2 SNEGSKA (reference sequence). Losses at the gene ends were 0 bases for V and 2 bases for J; bases not matched to a gene: 2. The CDR3 runs to 14 residues.